The following is a TCR beta chain sequence with its context. These data are taken from a study of T cells in Graves' hyperthyroidism and ophthalmopathy. RNA transcripts provided the source from which TCR beta CDR3 regions were amplified. First-round RT-PCR targeting the TCR CDR3 was performed with the HTBI primer set. TCRdb used MiXCR to reprocess the multiplex PCR reads, holding one entry per CDR3 protein. The table shows 500,000 to 650,000 distinct CDR3 sequences, with 15% to 20% occurring only once. CDR3 length equals 13 residues. The V and J ends lost 3 bases and 7 bases, in that order; junction bases with no gene match: 4. Germline V CDR1 and CDR2: MGHRA, YSYEKL.

V usage is TRBV4-1 and J usage is TRBJ1-1; 8 bases match TRBD1. The clonotype was recovered from a woman under 30 with Graves' ophthalmopathy. Specimen: blood. The CDR3 here is CASSQDRVGEAFF. The DNA of the CDR3 is TGCGCCAGCAGCCAGGACAGGGTTGGTGAAGCTTTCTTT.